The clone carrying this TCR beta chain appeared a single time. This entry is derived from a study of blood T cell repertoires in COVID-19. In the original workflow: Quantification of nucleated cells was approximated via reference gene primer amplification. Clones were read by immunoSEQ multiplex PCR, and TCRdb kept only the in-frame ones, dropping some. The V and J calls and clone size come from that table; D and trimming were worked out from the DNA. The table includes some 80,000 clones, about 70% detected once. Trimming took 4 bases from V and 5 from J; bases not matched to a gene: 8. Germline-derived CDR1 and CDR2 are MNHNY and SVGAGI (reference sequence). The CDR3 extends over 16 amino acids.

This chain links TRBV6-6 with TRBJ2-5; 12 nucleotides line up with TRBD2. The clonotype comes from a woman of 80 years or more with active or convalescent COVID-19. The sequenced sample consisted of peripheral blood. The CDR3 reads CASSSQLAGGRETQYF. The CDR3 DNA follows: TGTGCCAGCAGTTCGCAACTAGCGGGGGGCCGTGAGACCCAGTACTTC.